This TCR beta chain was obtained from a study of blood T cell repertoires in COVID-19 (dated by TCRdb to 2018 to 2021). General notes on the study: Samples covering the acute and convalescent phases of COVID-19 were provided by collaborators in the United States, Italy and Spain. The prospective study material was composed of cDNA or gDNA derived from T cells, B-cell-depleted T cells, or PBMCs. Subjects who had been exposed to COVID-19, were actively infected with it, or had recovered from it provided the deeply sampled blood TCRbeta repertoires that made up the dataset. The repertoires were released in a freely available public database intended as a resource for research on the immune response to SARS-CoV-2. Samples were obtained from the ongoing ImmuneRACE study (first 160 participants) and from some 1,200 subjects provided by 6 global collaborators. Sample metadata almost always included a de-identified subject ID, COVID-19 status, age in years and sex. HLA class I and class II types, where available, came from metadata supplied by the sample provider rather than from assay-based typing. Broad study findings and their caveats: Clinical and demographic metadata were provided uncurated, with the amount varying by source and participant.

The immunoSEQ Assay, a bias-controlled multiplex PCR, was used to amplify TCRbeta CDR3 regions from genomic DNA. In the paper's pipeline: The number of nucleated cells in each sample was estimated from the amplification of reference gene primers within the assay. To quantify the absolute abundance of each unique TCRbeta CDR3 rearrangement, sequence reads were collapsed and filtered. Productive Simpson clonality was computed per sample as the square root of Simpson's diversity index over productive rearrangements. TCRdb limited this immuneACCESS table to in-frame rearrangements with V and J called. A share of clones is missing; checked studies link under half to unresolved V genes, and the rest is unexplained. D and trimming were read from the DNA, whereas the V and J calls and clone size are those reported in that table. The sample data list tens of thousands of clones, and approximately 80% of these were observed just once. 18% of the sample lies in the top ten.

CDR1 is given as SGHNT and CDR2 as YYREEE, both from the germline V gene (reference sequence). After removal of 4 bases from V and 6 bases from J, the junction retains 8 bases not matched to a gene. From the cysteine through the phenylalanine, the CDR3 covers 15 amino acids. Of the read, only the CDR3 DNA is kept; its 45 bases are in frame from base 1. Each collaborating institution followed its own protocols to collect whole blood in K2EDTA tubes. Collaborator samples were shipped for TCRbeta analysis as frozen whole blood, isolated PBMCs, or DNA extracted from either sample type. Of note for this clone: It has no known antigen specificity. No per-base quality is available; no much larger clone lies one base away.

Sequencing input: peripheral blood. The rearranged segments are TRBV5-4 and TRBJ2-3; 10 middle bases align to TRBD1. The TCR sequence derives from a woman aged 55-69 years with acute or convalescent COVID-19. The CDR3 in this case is CASSPGTGVSDTQYF. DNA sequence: TGTGCCAGCAGCCCTGGGACAGGGGTCTCGGATACGCAGTATTTT.